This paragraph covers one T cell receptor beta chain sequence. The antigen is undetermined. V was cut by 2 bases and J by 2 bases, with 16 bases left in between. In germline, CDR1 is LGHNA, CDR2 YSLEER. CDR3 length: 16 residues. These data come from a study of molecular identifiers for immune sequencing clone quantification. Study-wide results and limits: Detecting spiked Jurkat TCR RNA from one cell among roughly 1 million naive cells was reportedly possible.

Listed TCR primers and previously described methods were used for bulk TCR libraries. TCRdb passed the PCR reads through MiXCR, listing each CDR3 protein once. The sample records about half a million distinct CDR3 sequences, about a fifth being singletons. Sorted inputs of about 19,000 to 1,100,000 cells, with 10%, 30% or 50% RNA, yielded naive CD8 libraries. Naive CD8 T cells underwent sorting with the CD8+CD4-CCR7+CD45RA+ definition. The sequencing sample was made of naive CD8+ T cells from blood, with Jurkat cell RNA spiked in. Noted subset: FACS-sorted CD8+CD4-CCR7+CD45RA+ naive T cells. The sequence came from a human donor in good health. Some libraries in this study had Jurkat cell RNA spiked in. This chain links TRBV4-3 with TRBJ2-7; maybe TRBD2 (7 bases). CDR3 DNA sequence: TGCGCCAGCAGCCAAAGCGGGACACCCTACACCTACGAGCAGTACTTC. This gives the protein CASSQSGTPYTYEQYF.